A selection of T cell receptor beta chains follows, all from one sample in a study of molecular identifiers for immune sequencing clone quantification. TCRdb passed the PCR reads through MiXCR, listing each CDR3 protein once. The sample contains about half a million distinct CDR3 sequences, around 23% of which appear only once. Material: naive CD8+ T cells from blood, with Jurkat cell RNA spiked in. Receptors originate from a human donor in good health. Some libraries in this study had Jurkat cell RNA spiked in. The CDR3 runs from the conserved cysteine through the conserved F or W. Fields, in order: D gene, J gene, V gene, clone size, CDR3 protein, CDR3 DNA. A D gene is named only where the DNA matches it firmly. Clone size is stated in some rows and not others, as once, few, many or a class when expanded.

TRBD2 | TRBJ2-3 | TRBV4-1 | . | CASSQGGLAGTDTQYF | TGCGCCAGCAGCCAGGGCGGACTAGCTGGCACAGATACGCAGTATTTT
. | TRBJ1-5 | TRBV6-5 | many | CASSQDENQPQHF | TGTGCCAGCAGCCAAGACGAAAATCAGCCCCAGCATTTT
. | TRBJ2-3 | TRBV7-3 | . | CASSLVGLEDTQYF | TGTGCCAGCAGCTTAGTAGGTCTGGAGGATACGCAGTATTTT
TRBD2 | TRBJ2-3 | TRBV11-3 | . | CASSLGEREVTDTQYF | TGTGCCAGCAGCTTAGGCGAGCGGGAGGTGACAGATACGCAGTATTTT
. | TRBJ1-5 | TRBV7-2 | few | CASSLVPGGQGNQPQHF | TGTGCCAGCAGCTTAGTTCCCGGGGGGCAGGGCAATCAGCCCCAGCATTTT
TRBD1 | TRBJ2-7 | TRBV5-4 | few | CASSTRTGGGEQYF | TGTGCCAGCAGCACCCGGACAGGGGGTGGGGAGCAGTACTTC
. | TRBJ1-1 | TRBV4-3 | many | CASSQDWTDTEAFF | TGCGCCAGCAGCCAAGATTGGACGGACACTGAAGCTTTCTTT
TRBD1 | TRBJ1-1 | TRBV12-3/TRBV12-4 | few | CASSSGTALAEAFF | TGTGCCAGCAGTTCCGGGACAGCCTTGGCTGAAGCTTTCTTT
TRBD1 | TRBJ2-7 | TRBV20-1 | few | CSAKDGTGRNPSYEQYF | TGCAGTGCTAAGGATGGGACAGGGAGAAACCCTTCCTACGAGCAGTACTTC
TRBD1 | TRBJ1-1 | TRBV20-1 | many | CSARDGTGSSTEAFF | TGCAGTGCTAGAGACGGGACAGGGAGTTCCACTGAAGCTTTCTTT
TRBD1 | TRBJ2-7 | TRBV20-1 | many | CSARETGVYEQYF | TGCAGTGCTAGAGAGACAGGGGTCTACGAGCAGTACTTC
. | TRBJ1-3 | TRBV4-3 | few | CASSQDWVGGPSGNTIYF | TGCGCCAGCAGCCAAGATTGGGTCGGGGGTCCCTCTGGAAACACCATATATTTT
. | TRBJ2-3 | TRBV5-1 | . | CASSPARVLLNTDTQYF | TGCGCCAGCAGCCCCGCCCGGGTTCTATTAAACACAGATACGCAGTATTTT
TRBD1 | TRBJ1-5 | TRBV20-1 | . | CSATRQGRNQPQHF | TGCAGTGCTACGAGACAGGGGAGGAATCAGCCCCAGCATTTT
TRBD2 | TRBJ2-7 | TRBV27 | . | CASSYSSGSTYEQYF | TGTGCCAGCTCGTACTCTAGCGGGAGTACCTACGAGCAGTACTTC
. | TRBJ2-3 | TRBV30 | . | CAWYFKLTDTQYF | TGTGCCTGGTACTTCAAACTCACAGATACGCAGTATTTT
TRBD1 | TRBJ1-2 | TRBV19 | few | CASSYYRTGGGYGYTF | TGTGCCAGTAGTTACTATCGTACAGGGGGCGGATATGGCTACACCTTC
TRBD1 | TRBJ1-1 | TRBV3-1 | few | CASSQGQGWNTEAFF | TGTGCCAGCAGCCAAGGACAGGGTTGGAACACTGAAGCTTTCTTT